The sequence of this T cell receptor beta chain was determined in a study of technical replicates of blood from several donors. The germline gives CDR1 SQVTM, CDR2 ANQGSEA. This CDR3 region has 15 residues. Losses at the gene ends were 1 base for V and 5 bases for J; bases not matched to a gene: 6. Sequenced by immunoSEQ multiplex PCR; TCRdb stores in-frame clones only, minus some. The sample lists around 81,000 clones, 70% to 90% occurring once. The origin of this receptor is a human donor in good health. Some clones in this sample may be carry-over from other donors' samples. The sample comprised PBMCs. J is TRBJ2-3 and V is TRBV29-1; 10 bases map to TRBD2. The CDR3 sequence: CSVEVLAGWVDTQYF. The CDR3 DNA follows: TGCAGCGTTGAAGTACTAGCGGGATGGGTAGATACGCAGTATTTT.